The 10 T cell receptor beta chains in this list originate from one sample, sequenced in a study of blood T cell repertoires in COVID-19. Produced via immunoSEQ multiplex PCR; TCRdb's table is partial and in-frame only. In the table there are 88,000 or so clones, 70% to 80% of which are singletons. The sequencing sample was made of peripheral blood. The receptors originated from a human donor in a cohort sampled during active COVID-19.

This chain joins TRBV7-2 and TRBJ2-2; D call uncertain. Trimming removed 5 bases from V and 1 base from J, with 5 bases in between. CDR1 is SGHTA and CDR2 is FQGNSA in the germline V gene. This CDR3 region has 13 residues. CDR3 nucleotide sequence: TGTGCCAGCAGCCAGGTGAACACCGGGGAGCTGTTTTTT. This translates into CASSQVNTGELFF.

This rearrangement joins TRBV10-3 to TRBJ2-3, with 14 bases that match TRBD2. The trim removed 6 bases at V and 9 bases at J, leaving 2 bases unmatched. Germline loops: CDR1 ENHRY, CDR2 SYGVKD. The CDR3 is 13 amino acids. The CDR3 region is CAIRGLAGETQYF. The CDR3 DNA is TGTGCCATCAGGGGACTAGCGGGAGAAACGCAGTATTTT.

This clone was seen once. The J gene is TRBJ1-2, the V gene TRBV19; 8 bases are shared with TRBD1. The CDR3 spans 14 residues. V was clipped by 3 bases and J by 5 bases; unmatched bases: 5. CDR1 is LNHDA and CDR2 is SQIVND in the germline V gene (reference sequence). CDR3 protein: CASSIGRQGYGYTF. In DNA form, the CDR3 reads TGTGCCAGTAGTATCGGGAGACAGGGGTATGGCTACACCTTC.

The chain carries TRBV4-1 and TRBJ2-4; D is possibly TRBD1 (6 bases). Trimming took off 0 bases at V and 9 bases at J, with 15 bases between the two ends. Germline values: CDR1 MGHRA, CDR2 YSYEKL. There are 15 residues in the CDR3. The CDR3, as DNA: TGCGCCAGCAGCCAAGATGGGCAGGGGCAGGGCATTCAGTACTTC. As protein: CASSQDGQGQGIQYF.

The gene calls are TRBV29-1 and TRBJ2-1, with 7 bases lining up with TRBD2. The CDR3 has 13 residues. V was pared by 7 bases and J by 4 bases, with 7 bases of the junction left unmatched. The germline gives CDR1 SQVTM, CDR2 ANQGSEA. CDR3 coding DNA: TGCAGCGCCCGGGAGGTTAGTTACAATGAGCAGTTCTTC. Translating gives CSAREVSYNEQFF.

The rearrangement uses TRBV10-1 and TRBJ2-1, with 9 bases aligning to TRBD2. CDR1 is WNHNN, CDR2 SYGVQD, per germline (reference sequence). This CDR3 is built from 13 residues. The V and J ends lost 11 bases and 7 bases, in that order; junction bases with no gene match: 9. The CDR3 is CALRGTSRNEQFF. As DNA, the CDR3 is TGCGCCCTGAGGGGGACTAGCAGAAATGAGCAGTTCTTC.

The rearrangement uses TRBV28 and TRBJ2-3; 7 nucleotides align to TRBD2. The V and J ends lost 9 bases and 3 bases, in that order; junction bases with no gene match: 6. The CDR3 contains 13 residues. CDR1 and CDR2 (germline): MDHEN, SYDVKM. CDR3 residues: CASGSGRTDTQYF. The CDR3 DNA is TGTGCCAGTGGTAGCGGGCGAACAGATACGCAGTATTTT.

The chain couples TRBV15 to TRBJ2-1; D possibly corresponds to TRBD2 (6 bases). The CDR3 has 14 residues. V dropped 0 bases and J dropped 12 bases, with 15 bases sitting between them. The germline CDR1 and CDR2 sequences are LNHNV and YYDKDF (reference sequence). CDR3 region: CATSRDSTGGGQFF. The CDR3 DNA reads as TGTGCCACCAGCAGAGATTCGACCGGGGGAGGGCAGTTCTTC. Based on the CDR3 plus reference TRBV15 and TRBJ2-1, the full variable domain is DAMVIQNPRYQVTQFGKPVTLSCSQTLNHNVMYWYQQKSSQAPKLLFHYYDKDFNNEADTPDNFQSRRPNTSFCFLDIRSPGLGDTAMYLCATSRDSTGGGQFFGPGTRLTVL.

The chain couples TRBV12-3 or TRBV12-4 to TRBJ2-3, with 8 bases lining up with TRBD2. The J segment lost 12 bases and the V segment lost 6 bases, leaving 8 bases of the junction unmatched. This CDR3 spans 12 amino acids. The CDR3 region has the DNA TGTGCCAGCAGGACGAGCGGGAGCTCCCAGTATTTT. Translated: CASRTSGSSQYF.

The chain couples TRBV19 to TRBJ2-1; D perhaps matches TRBD1 (6 bases). V gave up 4 bases and J gave up 4 bases, with 11 bases separating them. The CDR3 sequence is 14 residues long. CDR1 and CDR2 (germline): LNHDA, SQIVND (reference sequence). The CDR3, as DNA: TGTGCCAGTAGTAAATGGACAGTATACAATGAGCAGTTCTTC. Translating gives CASSKWTVYNEQFF.